Presented here are 30 T cell receptor beta chains from one specimen sequenced in a study of T-cell memory formation after mild COVID-19 (dated by TCRdb to the early 2020s). The library was obtained by 5' RACE. Sequenced using an Illumina NovaSeq 6000. TCRdb handled the public reads itself, with Q25 trimming in fastp and clone calling in MiXCR, and kept productive beta chains. Rows matching on CDR3 protein sequence are summarized as one entry with the most common DNA and genes. Present in this sample are roughly 160,000 distinct CDR3 sequences, 10% to 15% of which were seen just once. Approximately 3.4% of the sample belongs to the ten largest clones. Sequenced material: PBMCs or a T cell subset sorted from them (not recorded which). These receptors were collected from a man aged 18 to 30 who had mild COVID-19 (a few samples of this study predate the infection). The sample titles of this study are shuffled in the database, so cell type and time point are left out; the donor was told from shared clones.

The rearrangement links TRBV5-1 to TRBJ1-1; D gene ambiguous. Germline CDR1 and CDR2: SGHRS and YFSETQ. The CDR3 loop spans 16 amino acids. V shed 0 bases and J shed 0 bases, with 12 bases lying between them. CDR3 sequence reads: CASSLESAVMNTEAFF. DNA of the CDR3: TGCGCCAGCAGCTTGGAATCGGCCGTGATGAACACTGAAGCTTTCTTT.

This clonotype has just a few counts. V and J are TRBV7-8 and TRBJ1-2; D gene ambiguous. The CDR3 is 12 amino acids. CDR1 is SGHVS, CDR2 FQNEAQ, per germline. The V and J ends lost 4 bases and 5 bases respectively, with 8 bases between them. CDR3 DNA: TGTGCCAGCAGCTATACCAGTTATGGCTACACCTTC. This gives the protein CASSYTSYGYTF.

This clonotype was picked up a small number of times. The chain combines TRBV9 with TRBJ2-1, with 12 bases aligning to TRBD2. This CDR3 has 17 amino acids. The ends lost 3 bases at V and 8 bases at J; junction bases unmatched: 12. Per the germline V gene, CDR1 is SGDLS and CDR2 is YYNGEE. DNA of the CDR3: TGTGCCAGCAGCGGGACTAGCGGGGAACAAGGCCTTGATGAGCAGTTCTTC. It encodes CASSGTSGEQGLDEQFF.

This chain links TRBV7-9 with TRBJ1-3; D unresolved. CDR3 size: 16 residues. V gave up 4 bases and J gave up 1 base, with 14 bases separating them. Germline lookup yields CDR1 SEHNR and CDR2 FQNEAQ (reference sequence). The DNA for the CDR3 is TGTGCCAGCAGCTCCGTCAGCGCTTCTTCTGGAAACACCATATATTTT. This codes for CASSSVSASSGNTIYF. Using reference TRBV7-9 and TRBJ1-3 for the parts outside the CDR3, the full variable domain is DTGVSQNPRHKITKRGQNVTFRCDPISEHNRLYWYRQTLGQGPEFLTYFQNEAQLEKSRLLSDRFSAERPKGSFSTLEIQRTEQGDSAMYLCASSSVSASSGNTIYFGEGSWLTVV.

This clonotype appeared a few times. V gene TRBV9 combines with J gene TRBJ2-2; D not resolved. CDR1 is SGDLS and CDR2 is YYNGEE in the germline V gene. The CDR3 has 11 amino acids. Deletions cut 3 bases from V and 7 bases from J, with 4 bases between. This CDR3 is CASSENGELFF. The CDR3 DNA follows: TGTGCCAGCAGCGAAAACGGGGAGCTGTTTTTT.

The V call is TRBV6-2 or TRBV6-3, the J call TRBJ1-2; 7 nucleotides align to TRBD1. The CDR3 loop spans 16 amino acids. Germline V gene sequence: CDR1 MNHEY, CDR2 SVGEGT. The junction had 16 bases not matched to a gene; V was cut back by 6 bases and J by 6 bases. The CDR3 nucleotides read TGTGCCAGCAGCCCCGGACAGGCCCCCGGTGGGGATGGCTACACCTTC. Translation gives CASSPGQAPGGDGYTF.

The chain is built from TRBV7-2 and TRBJ1-2; TRBD1 might be the D (5 bases). Germline V gives CDR1 SGHTA, CDR2 FQGNSA. V was trimmed by 6 bases and J by 0 bases, leaving 14 bases between them. CDR3 length equals 15 residues. As DNA, the CDR3 is TGTGCCAGCAGACCCGCTGGGGCAGCTAACTATGGCTACACCTTC. Protein sequence: CASRPAGAANYGYTF.

V usage is TRBV18 and J usage is TRBJ1-2, with D possibly being TRBD1 (5 bases). Germline assignment: CDR1 KGHSH and CDR2 LQKENI. V was trimmed by 6 bases and J by 4 bases, leaving 21 bases between them. The CDR3 is made up of 16 amino acids. CDR3 residues: CASSPTKSGPTYGYTF. Here the CDR3 DNA reads TGTGCCAGCTCCCCGACAAAGTCAGGGCCTACCTATGGCTACACCTTC. The full variable domain, rest sourced from reference TRBV18 and TRBJ1-2, is NAGVMQNPRHLVRRRGQEARLRCSPMKGHSHVYWYRQLPEEGLKFMVYLQKENIIDESGMPKERFSAEFPKEGPSILRIQQVVRGDSAAYFCASSPTKSGPTYGYTFGSGTRLTVV.

A single count supports this clonotype. The V and J genes are TRBV7-2 and TRBJ2-6; TRBD1 might be the D (5 bases). The CDR3 runs to 15 residues. Germline loops: CDR1 SGHTA, CDR2 FQGNSA. Trimming shortened V by 1 base and J by 4 bases, and 8 bases separated the two germline ends. The CDR3 nucleotides read TGTGCCAGCAGCTTAGGGGGCACCGGGGCCAACGTCCTGACTTTC. Amino acids: CASSLGGTGANVLTF.

A few counts support this clonotype. V is TRBV7-3 and J is TRBJ2-3; 16 positions match TRBD2. Germline CDR1 reads SGHTA; CDR2 reads FQGTGA. The V and J ends lost 5 bases and 7 bases, in that order; junction bases with no gene match: 9. CDR3 size: 17 residues. Here the CDR3 DNA reads TGTGCCAGCAGCAGGCAGGGGACTAGCGGGGGGGCGCATACGCAGTATTTT. Its protein product is CASSRQGTSGGAHTQYF.

This clonotype was detected only a few times. The chain uses TRBV20-1 and TRBJ1-3; D is uncertain. This CDR3 contains 15 residues. V was cut by 1 base and J by 0 bases, with 10 bases left in between. In germline, CDR1 is DFQATT, CDR2 SNEGSKA (reference sequence). CDR3 sequence: CSARVGGSSGNTIYF. The CDR3 DNA follows: TGCAGTGCTAGAGTCGGCGGATCCTCTGGAAACACCATATATTTT.

The V call is TRBV7-2, the J call TRBJ1-1; D call uncertain. The CDR3 is 15 residues long. Germline CDR1 SGHTA, CDR2 FQGNSA. The ends were cut back, 1 base at V and 6 bases at J, with 15 bases in the middle. CDR3 DNA: TGTGCCAGCAGCTTAGAGACCGCTCGTTTTTCTGAAGCTTTCTTT. This codes for CASSLETARFSEAFF.

DNA for the CDR3: TGTGCCAGCAGCGTAGGTGTCCCAAGCTCCTACAATGAGCAGTTCTTC. Translating gives CASSVGVPSSYNEQFF. J is TRBJ2-1 and V is TRBV9; D uncertain. V dropped 0 bases and J dropped 0 bases, with 10 bases sitting between them. Germline V gene lookup returns CDR1 SGDLS and CDR2 YYNGEE. This CDR3 is 16 amino acids long.

The rearrangement uses TRBV5-1 and TRBJ2-7; D not resolved. The CDR3 is made up of 12 amino acids. Germline CDR1 reads SGHRS; CDR2 reads YFSETQ. V lost 1 base and J lost 3, with 5 bases in between. The DNA of the CDR3 is TGCGCCAGCAGCTTGAGCCGCTACGAGCAGTACTTC. Translated: CASSLSRYEQYF. The variable domain in full, with the rest retrieved from reference TRBV5-1 and TRBJ2-7, is KAGVTQTPRYLIKTRGQQVTLSCSPISGHRSVSWYQQTPGQGLQFLFEYFSETQRNKGNFPGRFSGRQFSNSRSEMNVSTLELGDSALYLCASSLSRYEQYFGPGTRLTVT.

This clonotype was detected a few times. CDR3 coding DNA: TGCAGTGCTGGGGACAGTCGCGGTGAAAAACTGTTTTTT. This gives the protein CSAGDSRGEKLFF. This rearrangement joins TRBV20-1 to TRBJ1-4; 7 bases are shared with TRBD1. V was clipped by 5 bases and J by 7 bases; unmatched bases: 7. Germline V gene lookup returns CDR1 DFQATT and CDR2 SNEGSKA (reference sequence). The CDR3 runs to 13 residues.

The rearrangement links TRBV7-9 to TRBJ1-3, with 8 bases aligning to TRBD1. Germline V gene lookup returns CDR1 SEHNR and CDR2 FQNEAQ (reference sequence). This CDR3 spans 15 amino acids. Germline trimming cut 5 bases from V and 0 bases from J; bases unmatched to any gene: 3. CDR3 DNA: TGTGCCAGCAGCCGTGGACAGGGCTCTGGAAACACCATATATTTT. It is translated as CASSRGQGSGNTIYF.

This chain connects TRBV5-6 to TRBJ1-5, with D uncertain. The V gene lost 7 bases and the J gene lost 4 bases, with 6 bases spanning the gap. Germline assignment: CDR1 SGHDT and CDR2 YYEEEE. This CDR3 region has 11 residues. CDR3 region: CASGQNQPQHF. The CDR3 DNA follows: TGTGCCAGCGGCCAGAATCAGCCCCAGCATTTT.

This clonotype was detected only a few times. This chain links TRBV9 with TRBJ2-2; tentative D call: TRBD1 (6 bases). V was shortened by 5 bases and J by 1 base, with 9 bases between the two germline ends. Germline CDR1 SGDLS, CDR2 YYNGEE. There are 14 residues in the CDR3. CDR3 sequence: CASRRQENTGELFF. CDR3 DNA: TGTGCCAGCAGACGACAGGAGAACACCGGGGAGCTGTTTTTT.

A few counts support this clonotype. This chain links TRBV4-1 with TRBJ1-2, with a possible D match to TRBD1 (6 bases). CDR1 and CDR2 from the germline V gene are MGHRA and YSYEKL. The CDR3 is 15 residues long. V was pared by 2 bases and J by 4 bases, with 14 bases between. In nucleotides, the CDR3 is TGCGCCAGCAGCCAACCCAGCAGGGGCGGCTATGGCTACACCTTC. Amino acid sequence: CASSQPSRGGYGYTF.

The chain has TRBV11-2 and TRBJ2-5, with 10 nucleotides matching TRBD1. This CDR3 contains 14 residues. Germline V CDR1 and CDR2: SGHAT, FQNNGV. With 6 bases clipped from V and 4 bases from J, the junction kept 5 bases outside the gene matches. The CDR3 region is CASSPGQGIETQYF. Here the CDR3 DNA reads TGTGCCAGCAGTCCGGGACAGGGGATAGAGACCCAGTACTTC.

The sample holds a few counts of this clonotype. The J gene is TRBJ1-6, the V gene TRBV30; D is perhaps TRBD1 (5 bases). Germline assignment: CDR1 GTSNPN and CDR2 SVGIG (reference sequence). This CDR3 has 14 residues. V dropped 0 bases and J dropped 10 bases, with 13 bases sitting between them. The DNA for the CDR3 is TGTGCCTGGAGTGTTCAGGGAGTTGACTCACCCCTCCACTTT. Its translation is CAWSVQGVDSPLHF.

Many counts were recorded for this clonotype. The chain uses TRBV12-3 or TRBV12-4 and TRBJ2-2; D gene unclear. V was trimmed by 3 bases and J by 0 bases, leaving 11 bases between them. The CDR3 runs to 16 residues. The CDR3 loop reads CASSFGRVTNTGELFF. DNA for the CDR3: TGTGCCAGCAGTTTTGGTAGGGTTACGAACACCGGGGAGCTGTTTTTT.

This chain joins TRBV7-8 and TRBJ1-2; the D is unclear. The CDR3 loop spans 15 amino acids. Germline loops: CDR1 SGHVS, CDR2 FQNEAQ. Trimming removed 1 base at V and 0 bases at J, with 9 bases between. This CDR3 reads CASSLVLGSNYGYTF. Here the CDR3 DNA reads TGTGCCAGCAGCTTAGTACTAGGGTCTAACTATGGCTACACCTTC.

This clonotype was counted ten times or more. This chain connects TRBV6-6 to TRBJ2-3, with 9 bases matching TRBD2. Per the germline V gene, CDR1 is MNHNY and CDR2 is SVGAGI (reference sequence). Trimming removed 4 bases from V and 6 bases from J; junction bases left unmatched: 5. The CDR3 covers 14 residues. The CDR3 DNA sequence: TGTGCCAGCAGTTTAGCGGGAGTGCCGGATACGCAGTATTTT. Its translation is CASSLAGVPDTQYF.

V usage is TRBV10-2 and J usage is TRBJ1-4, with 7 bases aligning to TRBD1. The germline V gene has CDR1 WSHSY and CDR2 SAAADI. The CDR3 length is 14 residues. V lost 7 bases, J lost 7 bases, and 9 bases stayed unmatched. The CDR3 protein is CASKGGAWGEKLFF. The DNA for the CDR3 is TGCGCCAGCAAAGGGGGCGCTTGGGGTGAAAAACTGTTTTTT.

In its sample, this clonotype was seen a few times. V usage is TRBV7-2 and J usage is TRBJ2-4; tentatively, D is TRBD1 (5 bases). The length of the CDR3 is 13 residues. V was trimmed by 5 bases and J by 9 bases, leaving 14 bases between them. Germline loops: CDR1 SGHTA, CDR2 FQGNSA. The CDR3 spells CASSPAGNGIQYF. The CDR3 DNA is TGTGCCAGCAGCCCCGCAGGGAACGGCATTCAGTACTTC.

This clonotype was seen a handful of times. The chain employs TRBV5-6 and TRBJ2-7, with TRBD1 identical over 7 bases. The CDR3 sequence is 14 residues long. Trimming took 5 bases from V and 2 from J; bases not matched to a gene: 7. The germline V gene encodes CDR1 SGHDT and CDR2 YYEEEE. The CDR3 region has the DNA TGTGCCAGCAGTACGACAGGGAGCCCCTACGAGCAGTACTTC. Translation gives CASSTTGSPYEQYF.

The rearrangement uses TRBV4-2 and TRBJ2-2; D gene uncertain. CDR1 is LGHNA and CDR2 is YNFKEQ in the germline V gene. Trimming shortened V by 0 bases and J by 7 bases, and 6 bases separated the two germline ends. This CDR3 has 13 amino acids. This chain's CDR3 is CASSQEPGGELFF. In nucleotides, the CDR3 is TGTGCCAGCAGCCAAGAGCCCGGCGGGGAGCTGTTTTTT.

This clonotype appeared a few times. The rearrangement links TRBV6-2 or TRBV6-3 to TRBJ2-3; D gene uncertain. V was trimmed by 2 bases and J by 4 bases, leaving 13 bases between them. The germline V gene has CDR1 MNHEY and CDR2 SVGEGT. The CDR3 is 15 residues long. CDR3 nucleotides: TGTGCCAGCAGTTACGAGTGGCAGGTCCCAGATACGCAGTATTTT. This gives the protein CASSYEWQVPDTQYF.

This clonotype was picked up a small number of times. This chain connects TRBV7-9 to TRBJ1-2; D unresolved. Germline values: CDR1 SEHNR, CDR2 FQNEAQ (reference sequence). The V gene lost 5 bases and the J gene lost 9 bases, with 10 bases spanning the gap. The CDR3 is 11 amino acids. The CDR3 region is CASSGGSRYTF. The CDR3 nucleotides read TGTGCCAGCAGCGGCGGGAGTCGCTACACCTTC.